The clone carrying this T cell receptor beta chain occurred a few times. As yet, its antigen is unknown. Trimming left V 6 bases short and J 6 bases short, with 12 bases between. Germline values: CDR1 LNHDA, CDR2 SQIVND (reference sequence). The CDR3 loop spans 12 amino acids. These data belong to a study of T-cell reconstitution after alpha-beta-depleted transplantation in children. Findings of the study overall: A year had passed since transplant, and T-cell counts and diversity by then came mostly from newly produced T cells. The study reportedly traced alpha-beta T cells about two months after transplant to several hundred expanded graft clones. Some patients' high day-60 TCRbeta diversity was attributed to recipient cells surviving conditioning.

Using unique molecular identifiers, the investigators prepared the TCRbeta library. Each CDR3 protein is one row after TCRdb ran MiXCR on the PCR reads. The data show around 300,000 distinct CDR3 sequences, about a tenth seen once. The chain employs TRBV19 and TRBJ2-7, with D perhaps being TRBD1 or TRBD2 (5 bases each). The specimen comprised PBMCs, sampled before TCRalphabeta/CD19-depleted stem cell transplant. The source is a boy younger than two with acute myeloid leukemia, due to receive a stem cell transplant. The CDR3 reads CASRNGASEQYF. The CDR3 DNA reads TGTGCCAGTAGGAACGGGGCCTCCGAGCAGTACTTC.